This T cell receptor (beta chain) was profiled in a study of PD-1 blockade in mismatch repair-deficient tumors. Sequenced by immunoSEQ multiplex PCR; TCRdb stores in-frame clones only, minus some. The table has some 130,000 clones, almost 90% seen once. The germline gives CDR1 SGHRS, CDR2 YFSETQ. The CDR3 runs to 16 residues. Trimming removed 4 bases from V and 1 base from J; junction bases left unmatched: 8. This TCR derives from an adult with mismatch repair-deficient cancer. This sample comprised peripheral blood, obtained 72 weeks after starting pembrolizumab. V usage is TRBV5-1 and J usage is TRBJ2-7; 10 nucleotides line up with TRBD2. The CDR3 bases are TGCGCCAGCAGCCGATTAAAAGCGGGAGGGTCCTACGAGCAGTACTTC. Translating gives CASSRLKAGGSYEQYF.